This TCR beta chain comes out of a study of T cells in tumors after PD-1 blockade. The V and J ends lost 0 bases and 5 bases respectively, with 5 bases between them. The V gene's germline CDR1 is ENHRY and CDR2 SYGVKD. There are 12 residues in the CDR3. The protocol was immunoSEQ multiplex PCR, while the TCRdb copy is restricted to in-frame clones and leaves out a portion. Found here are about 63,000 clones, about 74% of them singletons; the top ten hold approximately 4.5%. The chain has TRBV10-3 and TRBJ2-7; D gene uncertain. This sample comprised PBMCs, obtained after anti-PD-1 treatment. This sequence was found in a human donor with basal cell carcinoma. CDR3 sequence reads: CAISESEDEQYF. The CDR3 DNA is TGTGCCATCAGTGAGTCAGAAGACGAGCAGTACTTC.